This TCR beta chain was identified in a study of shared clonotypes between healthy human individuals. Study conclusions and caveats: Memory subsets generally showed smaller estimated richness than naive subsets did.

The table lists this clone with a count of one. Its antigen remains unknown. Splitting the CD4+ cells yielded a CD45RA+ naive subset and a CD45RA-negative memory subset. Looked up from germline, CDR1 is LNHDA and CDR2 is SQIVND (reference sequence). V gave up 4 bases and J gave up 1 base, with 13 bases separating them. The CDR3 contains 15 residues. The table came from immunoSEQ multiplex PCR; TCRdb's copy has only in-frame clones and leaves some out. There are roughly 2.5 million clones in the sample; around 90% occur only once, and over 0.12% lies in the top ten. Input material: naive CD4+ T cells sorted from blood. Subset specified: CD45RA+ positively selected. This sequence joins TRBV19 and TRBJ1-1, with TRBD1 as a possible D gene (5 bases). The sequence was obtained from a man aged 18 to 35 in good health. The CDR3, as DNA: TGTGCCAGTAGTAGCTCCCAGGGCCCGAACACTGAAGCTTTCTTT. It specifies CASSSSQGPNTEAFF.